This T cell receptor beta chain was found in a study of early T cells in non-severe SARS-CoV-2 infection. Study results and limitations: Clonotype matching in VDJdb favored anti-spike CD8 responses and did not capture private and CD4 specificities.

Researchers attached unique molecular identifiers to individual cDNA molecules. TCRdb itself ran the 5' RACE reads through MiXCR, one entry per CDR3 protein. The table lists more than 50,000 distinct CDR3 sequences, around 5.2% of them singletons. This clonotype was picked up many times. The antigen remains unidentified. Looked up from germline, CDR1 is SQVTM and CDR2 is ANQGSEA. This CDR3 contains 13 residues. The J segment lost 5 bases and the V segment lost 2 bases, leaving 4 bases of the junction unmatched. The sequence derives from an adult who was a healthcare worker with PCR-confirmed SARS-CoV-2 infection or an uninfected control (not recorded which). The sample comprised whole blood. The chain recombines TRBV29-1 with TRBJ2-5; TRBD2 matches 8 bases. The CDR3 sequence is CSVEFSGVETQYF. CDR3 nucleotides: TGCAGCGTTGAATTTAGCGGGGTCGAGACCCAGTACTTC.